This TCR beta chain was sequenced in a study of blood T cell repertoires in COVID-19. Turning to the study itself: The origin of the acute and convalescent COVID-19 samples was the United States, Italy and Spain. PBMCs, B-cell-depleted T cells, or T cells provided the cDNA or gDNA that made up the material.

The germline V gene encodes CDR1 SGHTA and CDR2 FQGTGA. The ends were cut back, 6 bases at V and 1 base at J, with 12 bases in the middle. The CDR3 spans 15 residues. The method was immunoSEQ multiplex PCR; TCRdb's version includes in-frame clones alone and lacks a portion of them. In the table there are some 68,000 clones, approximately 80% of which are singletons. Material for sequencing was peripheral blood. The TCR originated in a man between 65 and 85 years old with acute or convalescent COVID-19. The V call is TRBV7-3, the J call TRBJ2-2; D perhaps matches TRBD1 (6 bases). The CDR3 is CASRPGTRNTGELFF. CDR3 nucleotide sequence: TGTGCCAGCAGGCCCGGGACAAGGAACACCGGGGAGCTGTTTTTT.